Following are 32 T cell receptor beta chains from one sample sequenced in a study of blood T cells in healthy people across ages. A second roughly 7 to 11 cycle PCR used barcoded and J-beta primers. MiXCR was run by TCRdb on the 5' RACE reads, yielding one entry per CDR3 protein. The sample consists of fewer than 800,000 distinct CDR3 sequences, under 25% of them appearing once. Sequencing was done on a sample of blood. These receptors were obtained from a man aged 70-80 years in good health.

This clonotype was seen only a few times. This rearrangement joins TRBV2 to TRBJ2-1, with D unresolved. Trimming shortened V by 5 bases and J by 5 bases, and 13 bases separated the two germline ends. The CDR3 sequence is 14 residues long. Germline V gives CDR1 SNHLY, CDR2 FYNNEI. Written as DNA, the CDR3 is TGTGCCAGCAGTTACCGACACAGAGACAATGAGCAGTTCTTC. It yields the protein CASSYRHRDNEQFF.

The chain is built from TRBV19 and TRBJ2-7, with 9 bases fitting TRBD1. Trimming cost V 6 bases and J 7 bases; bases outside gene matches: 7. The length of the CDR3 is 13 residues. Germline CDR1 LNHDA, CDR2 SQIVND (reference sequence). As DNA, the CDR3 is TGTGCCAGTAGGGGGACAGGGTATGAAGAGCAGTACTTC. This codes for CASRGTGYEEQYF.

J is TRBJ2-1 and V is TRBV12-3 or TRBV12-4; 9 bases are shared with TRBD2. The ends lost 3 bases at V and 8 bases at J; junction bases unmatched: 5. This CDR3 region has 14 residues. The CDR3 DNA reads as TGTGCCAGCAGTTTCTCGGCTAGCGGGGATGAGCAGTTCTTC. This translates into CASSFSASGDEQFF.

The chain is built from TRBV20-1 and TRBJ2-1; D is perhaps TRBD2 (6 bases). The CDR3 has 14 amino acids. Trimming stripped 6 bases from V and 4 bases from J, with 16 bases between. Germline V gene data show CDR1 as DFQATT and CDR2 as SNEGSKA (reference sequence). The DNA for the CDR3 is TGCAGTGCGACCGGGACTGAAATTTACAATGAGCAGTTCTTC. Encoded protein: CSATGTEIYNEQFF.

This clonotype was seen a handful of times. The J gene is TRBJ2-1, the V gene TRBV7-2, with 7 bases that match TRBD1. The CDR3 is 15 residues long. V dropped 5 bases and J dropped 5; count of bases not matched to a gene: 9. Germline-derived CDR1 and CDR2 are SGHTA and FQGNSA. The DNA for the CDR3 is TGTGCCAGCAGCAGCGGCGACAGGGATAACAATGAGCAGTTCTTC. It yields the protein CASSSGDRDNNEQFF. The entire variable domain, with the rest obtained from reference TRBV7-2 and TRBJ2-1, is as follows: GAGVSQSPSNKVTEKGKDVELRCDPISGHTALYWYRQSLGQGLEFLIYFQGNSAPDKSGLPSDRFSAERTGGSVSTLTIQRTQQEDSAVYLCASSSGDRDNNEQFFGPGTRLTVL.

This clonotype was seen more than once but under ten times. This chain joins TRBV21-1 and TRBJ2-5; the table names TRBD2, a call not compared with the DNA. TRBJ2-1 matches the DNA end more closely, so the J call is doubtful. TRBV21-1 is classified as a pseudogene. The CDR3 is made up of 14 amino acids. The CDR3 nucleotides read TGTGCCAGCCTCAATAGGGTTAGTCAGAATGAGCAGTTCTTC. As protein: CASLNRVSQNEQFF.

A note on this clonotype: A much larger clone differs from this one at a single base, so this may be a read error. The gene calls are TRBV6-2 or TRBV6-3 and TRBJ2-5; no reliable D call. The germline V gene encodes CDR1 MNHEY and CDR2 SVGEGT. The ends were cut back, 4 bases at V and 5 bases at J, with 8 bases in the middle. The CDR3 is 12 residues long. The CDR3 loop is CASSFPRETQYF. CDR3 sequence (DNA): TGTGCCAGCAGTTTCCCGAGGGAGACCCAGTACTTC.

V gene TRBV29-1 combines with J gene TRBJ2-2; D ambiguous. Looked up from germline, CDR1 is SQVTM and CDR2 is ANQGSEA. The CDR3 runs 16 residues. Trimming left V 0 bases short and J 0 bases short, with 11 bases between. DNA for the CDR3: TGCAGCGTTGAAGATCATGTTCCCCCGAACACCGGGGAGCTGTTTTTT. It translates to CSVEDHVPPNTGELFF.

The chain uses TRBV7-9 and TRBJ2-7, with D unclear. The ends were cut back, 4 bases at V and 2 bases at J, with 9 bases in the middle. CDR1 is SEHNR and CDR2 is FQNEAQ in the germline V gene (reference sequence). This CDR3 contains 13 residues. The CDR3 nucleotides read TGTGCCAGCAGCTCGGACGGCACCTACGAGCAGTACTTC. This sequence encodes CASSSDGTYEQYF.

The chain has TRBV12-3 or TRBV12-4 and TRBJ2-5; D is ambiguous. The tail of the sequence fits TRBJ2-7 better, so the J call may be wrong. This CDR3 comprises 14 residues. The CDR3 is CASSPRQSGYEQYF. In DNA, the CDR3 is TGTGCCAGCAGCCCCCGGCAGTCCGGCTACGAGCAGTACTTC.

The rearrangement links TRBV4-1 to TRBJ2-2; tentative D call: TRBD2 (5 bases). The CDR3 consists of 16 residues. V gave up 0 bases and J gave up 5 bases, with 13 bases separating them. In germline, CDR1 is MGHRA, CDR2 YSYEKL. CDR3 in amino acids: CASSQDAGMGTGELFF. The DNA of the CDR3 is TGCGCCAGCAGCCAAGATGCCGGGATGGGTACCGGGGAGCTGTTTTTT.

The rearrangement uses TRBV6-1 and TRBJ1-5; TRBD1 is a possible D gene (5 bases). This CDR3 region has 14 residues. CDR1 and CDR2 from the germline V gene are MNHNS and SASEGT. Trimming left V 1 base short and J 6 bases short, with 10 bases between. The CDR3 spells CASSEGSGAQPQHF. CDR3 in DNA: TGTGCCAGCAGTGAAGGTTCCGGGGCTCAGCCCCAGCATTTT.

On this clonotype itself: At one of its ends the junction is not consistent with the germline gene, which may arise from a read error. The V and J genes are TRBV20-1 and TRBJ2-7; TRBD2 might be the D (5 bases). The CDR3 runs to 11 residues. From germline, CDR1 is DFQATT and CDR2 SNEGSKA (reference sequence). DNA of the CDR3: TGCAGTGCAAGAGAGGGTTTCGAGCAGTACTTC. Translation gives CSAREGFEQYF.

A few counts support this clonotype. This sequence joins TRBV9 and TRBJ2-5; either TRBD1 or TRBD2 may supply D (5 bases each). The V and J ends lost 0 bases and 2 bases respectively, with 11 bases between them. The CDR3 length is 15 residues. Looked up from germline, CDR1 is SGDLS and CDR2 is YYNGEE. CDR3 nucleotides: TGTGCCAGCAGCGTAGGGGGGTGGGAACAAGAGACCCAGTACTTC. This encodes CASSVGGWEQETQYF.

This chain joins TRBV5-7 and TRBJ1-2; D perhaps matches TRBD1 (5 bases). Being an ORF, TRBV5-7 has a function that is uncertain. The CDR3 has 15 amino acids. Trimming took off 0 bases at V and 1 base at J, with 10 bases between the two ends. CDR3 in amino acids: CASSLGRDHNYGYTF. The CDR3 region has the DNA TGTGCCAGCAGCTTGGGGCGGGACCATAACTATGGCTACACCTTC.

This clonotype was seen ten or more times. The CDR3 DNA reads TGTGCCACCAGCAGAGGTCTAGCGGTTAGCTCCTACAATGAGCAGTTCTTC. Residues: CATSRGLAVSSYNEQFF. The chain has TRBV15 and TRBJ2-1, with TRBD2 matching over 7 bases. The CDR3 is 17 residues long. Per germline, CDR1 LNHNV and CDR2 YYDKDF (reference sequence). With V trimmed by 1 base and J by 0 bases, 6 bases remained unmatched.

J is TRBJ2-1 and V is TRBV7-9; TRBD1 agrees at 8 bases. The junction had 6 bases not matched to a gene; V was cut back by 3 bases and J by 5 bases. The CDR3 contains 15 residues. Germline V CDR1 and CDR2: SEHNR, FQNEAQ (reference sequence). DNA of the CDR3: TGTGCCAGCAGCTTGGCGACAGGGGTCCACAATGAGCAGTTCTTC. Translation: CASSLATGVHNEQFF.

This clonotype was counted only a few times. One end of the junction does not line up with germline, which may come from a read error. The V and J genes are TRBV7-2 and TRBJ2-7; TRBD2 aligns across 11 bases. Germline loops: CDR1 SGHTA, CDR2 FQGNSA. The CDR3 has 15 residues. CDR3 nucleotides: TGTGCCAGCAGCTTGGGACTAGCGGATCGTAACGAGCAGTGCTTC. Amino acids: CASSLGLADRNEQCF.

The V and J genes are TRBV10-3 and TRBJ2-3; possibly TRBD2 for D (5 bases). In germline, CDR1 is ENHRY, CDR2 SYGVKD. With 5 bases removed from V and 6 bases from J, the gap between germline ends came to 6 bases. The CDR3 loop spans 11 amino acids. CDR3 nucleotides: TGTGCCATCAGTAGAGGGGATACGCAGTATTTT. Amino acids: CAISRGDTQYF.

This clonotype was observed a few times. The V gene is TRBV2, the J gene TRBJ1-5, with TRBD1 matching over 8 bases. V dropped 7 bases and J dropped 7; count of bases not matched to a gene: 9. Germline V gene lookup returns CDR1 SNHLY and CDR2 FYNNEI. CDR3 length equals 14 residues. The CDR3 protein is CASTFGQGEQPQHF. The CDR3 nucleotides read TGTGCCAGCACCTTCGGACAGGGCGAACAGCCCCAGCATTTT.

This chain uses TRBV18 with TRBJ2-3; 13 bases line up with TRBD2. After removal of 2 bases from V and 5 bases from J, the junction contained 10 bases not matched to a gene. Germline V gives CDR1 KGHSH, CDR2 LQKENI. CDR3 length: 18 amino acids. The CDR3 is CASSPSNGLAGVRDTQYF. CDR3 nucleotide sequence: TGTGCCAGCTCACCAAGCAATGGACTAGCGGGAGTGAGAGATACGCAGTATTTT.

This clonotype showed up just a few times. V gene TRBV12-3 or TRBV12-4 combines with J gene TRBJ1-1; TRBD1 is a possible D gene (6 bases). V was trimmed by 5 bases and J by 3 bases, leaving 16 bases between them. CDR3 length equals 15 residues. CDR3 sequence: CASSRDGGRYTEAFF. CDR3 nucleotides: TGTGCCAGCAGTCGGGACGGGGGGCGCTACACTGAAGCTTTCTTT.

This clonotype was counted between two and nine times. This chain uses TRBV20-1 with TRBJ2-7; 7 bases are shared with TRBD1. The CDR3 is 13 amino acids. Trimming removed 6 bases from V and 6 bases from J; junction bases left unmatched: 11. Germline-derived CDR1 and CDR2 are DFQATT and SNEGSKA (reference sequence). The DNA for the CDR3 is TGCAGTGCCCCAAAGACAGGGATCGGCGAGCAGTACTTC. Translating gives CSAPKTGIGEQYF.

In this sample, this clonotype turned up a few times. The chain has TRBV3-1 and TRBJ2-3, with D perhaps matching TRBD2 (6 bases). From germline, CDR1 is LGHDT and CDR2 YNNKEL (reference sequence). CDR3 length equals 14 residues. The ends were cut back, 3 bases at V and 11 bases at J, with 18 bases in the middle. CDR3 protein: CASSHVSGEGGQYF. The DNA of the CDR3 is TGTGCCAGCAGCCATGTATCGGGAGAGGGTGGGCAGTATTTT.

The rearrangement uses TRBV28 and TRBJ1-5, with 9 nucleotides matching TRBD1. Looked up from germline, CDR1 is MDHEN and CDR2 is SYDVKM. The CDR3 contains 16 residues. The junction had 20 bases not matched to a gene; V was cut back by 10 bases and J by 10 bases. As DNA, the CDR3 is TGTGCCAACAGGGGCACCGGGACAGGGAATGATTATCCCCAGCATTTT. Translating gives CANRGTGTGNDYPQHF.

This clonotype appeared a few times. The chain combines TRBV20-1 with TRBJ2-5; D uncertain. The tail of the sequence fits TRBJ2-1 better, so the J call may be wrong. From germline, CDR1 is DFQATT and CDR2 SNEGSKA (reference sequence). The CDR3 has 11 residues. The DNA for the CDR3 is TGCAGTGCTAGAGCGGCTCAGAAGCAGTTCTTC. It is translated as CSARAAQKQFF.

The chain uses TRBV9 and TRBJ1-3; the D gene is possibly TRBD1 (6 bases). CDR1 and CDR2 from the germline V gene are SGDLS and YYNGEE. The V end lost 4 bases, the J end lost 4 bases, and 15 bases lay between the germline ends. CDR3 length: 15 amino acids. The CDR3 spells CASSTTQGHGNTIYF. The CDR3 DNA follows: TGTGCCAGCAGCACGACTCAGGGGCACGGAAACACCATATATTTT.

V is TRBV3-1 and J is TRBJ2-5; D gene uncertain. The CDR3 spans 15 residues. V shed 0 bases and J shed 5 bases, with 13 bases lying between them. Germline assignment: CDR1 LGHDT and CDR2 YNNKEL (reference sequence). The CDR3 is CASSQDRAVWETQYF. As DNA, the CDR3 is TGTGCCAGCAGCCAAGATCGGGCCGTATGGGAGACCCAGTACTTC.

The DNA for the CDR3 is TGTGCCAGCAGCGGCGGGAGGTCGAACACCGGGGAGCTGTTTTTT. This sequence encodes CASSGGRSNTGELFF. The V call is TRBV3-1, the J call TRBJ2-2; 8 bases fit TRBD2. Germline V gene lookup returns CDR1 LGHDT and CDR2 YNNKEL (reference sequence). This CDR3 has 15 amino acids. With V trimmed by 5 bases and J by 0 bases, 2 bases remained unmatched.

This clonotype was observed a few times. The junction does not match germline at one end; this may be a read error. V usage is TRBV10-3 and J usage is TRBJ2-5; TRBD2 might be the D (5 bases). Near its end, the DNA agrees better with TRBJ2-1, so the J call may be wrong. Per germline, CDR1 ENHRY and CDR2 SYGVKD. The CDR3 is 17 residues long. The CDR3 DNA follows: TGTGCCATCAGTGGGCCCGGGAAGACCCCCAAAGTCAATAAGCAGTTCTTC. Its translation: CAISGPGKTPKVNKQFF.

This clonotype was counted a few times. The chain recombines TRBV19 with TRBJ1-2; no definite D call. V lost 6 bases and J 2 bases, leaving 16 bases between the germline ends. Germline CDR1 reads LNHDA; CDR2 reads SQIVND (reference sequence). The CDR3 is made up of 15 amino acids. The CDR3 coding sequence is TGTGCCAGTAGCCCCGAGGCCCTGATGAACTATGGCTACACCTTC. It is translated as CASSPEALMNYGYTF.

This clonotype was found many times. This sequence joins TRBV11-2 and TRBJ2-5, with D unclear. The CDR3 is 12 amino acids. Germline CDR1 SGHAT, CDR2 FQNNGV. The V end lost 4 bases, the J end lost 2 bases, and 5 bases lay between the germline ends. CDR3 DNA: TGTGCCAGCAGCTATATGCAAGAGACCCAGTACTTC. As protein: CASSYMQETQYF. The full variable domain, its missing parts supplied by reference TRBV11-2 and TRBJ2-5, is EAGVAQSPRYKIIEKRQSVAFWCNPISGHATLYWYQQILGQGPKLLIQFQNNGVVDDSQLPKDRFSAERLKGVDSTLKIQPAKLEDSAVYLCASSYMQETQYFGPGTRLLVL.